The 8 T cell receptor beta chains reported below all come from one sample, sequenced in a study of graft-versus-host responses after intestinal transplantation. Using immunoSEQ multiplex PCR, the repertoire was profiled, and TCRdb retains in-frame clones only, with some absent. The table includes roughly 100,000 clones, about 90% detected once. Which antigens these TCRs recognize remains unknown. Sequenced material: unstimulated CD4+ T cells sorted from spleen or lymph node cells, taken before intestinal transplant. All receptors derive from a human donor who received an intestinal transplant.

The chain is built from TRBV27 and TRBJ2-7, with D unclear. Trimming pared 3 bases from V and 0 bases from J, leaving 21 bases between. CDR3 length equals 18 residues. Germline CDR1 is MNHEY and CDR2 is SMNVEV (reference sequence). The CDR3 loop is CASSFLGLSEVSSYEQYF. The DNA for the CDR3 is TGTGCCAGCAGTTTTTTAGGGTTGAGTGAAGTCAGCTCCTACGAGCAGTACTTC.

This CDR3 reads CASSVDSRGGTEAFF. The CDR3 nucleotides are TGTGCCAGCAGCGTAGATTCCAGGGGAGGAACTGAAGCTTTCTTT. The chain uses TRBV9 and TRBJ1-1, with a weak D call TRBD1 (6 bases). This CDR3 has 15 amino acids. Looked up from germline, CDR1 is SGDLS and CDR2 is YYNGEE. Trimming removed 0 bases at V and 5 bases at J, with 14 bases between.

The rearrangement links TRBV28 to TRBJ2-3; tentative D call: TRBD2 (6 bases). The V end was cut by 6 bases, the J end by 2 bases, with 21 bases between. The CDR3 consists of 17 residues. Per germline, CDR1 MDHEN and CDR2 SYDVKM. The CDR3 is CASSPAAAAGLTDTQYF. The DNA of the CDR3 is TGTGCCAGCAGCCCCGCGGCGGCAGCGGGCCTCACAGATACGCAGTATTTT.

The CDR3 loop reads CASSLERAGVQETQYF. DNA of the CDR3: TGTGCCAGCAGTTTAGAGAGGGCAGGGGTACAAGAGACCCAGTACTTC. This chain links TRBV28 with TRBJ2-5; tentatively, D is TRBD1 (6 bases). The germline V and J ends were trimmed by 2 bases and 2 bases, with 15 bases remaining between them. Germline lookup yields CDR1 MDHEN and CDR2 SYDVKM. The CDR3 runs 16 residues.

This chain uses TRBV5-1 with TRBJ1-5; possible D gene TRBD1, 5 bases. The germline V and J ends were trimmed by 0 bases and 2 bases, with 9 bases remaining between them. The CDR3 is made up of 15 amino acids. The V gene's germline CDR1 is SGHRS and CDR2 YFSETQ. The CDR3 DNA follows: TGCGCCAGCAGCTTGGGGACATCGGGCAATCAGCCCCAGCATTTT. Its translation: CASSLGTSGNQPQHF.

The genes are TRBV30 and TRBJ2-6; 9 nucleotides agree with TRBD1. After removal of 4 bases from V and 0 bases from J, the junction contained 7 bases not matched to a gene. CDR3 size: 17 residues. Germline CDR1 is GTSNPN and CDR2 is SVGIG (reference sequence). For the CDR3, the DNA is TGTGCCTGGACCAGGGACAGGGTCCCCTCTGGGGCCAACGTCCTGACTTTC. Translation gives CAWTRDRVPSGANVLTF.

In this sample, this clone turned up once. V is TRBV7-9 and J is TRBJ2-5, with D possibly TRBD1 on 5 matching bases. Trimming pared 1 base from V and 3 bases from J, leaving 9 bases between. CDR3 length equals 14 residues. Germline CDR1 reads SEHNR; CDR2 reads FQNEAQ (reference sequence). CDR3 region: CASSLGTNKETQYF. CDR3 DNA: TGTGCCAGCAGCTTAGGGACAAATAAAGAGACCCAGTACTTC.

The chain carries TRBV2 and TRBJ2-3, with 12 bases aligning to TRBD2. V was pared by 6 bases and J by 5 bases, with 6 bases of the junction left unmatched. The CDR3 is made up of 15 amino acids. Germline V CDR1 and CDR2: SNHLY, FYNNEI. CDR3 bases: TGTGCCAGCAGGAGGGGACTAGCGGGTAAAGATACGCAGTATTTT. Translation: CASRRGLAGKDTQYF.